Listed below are T cell receptor beta chains from one sample, sequenced in a study of blood T cell repertoires in COVID-19. Only in-frame clones appear in the TCRdb table, and some are missing; sequencing was by immunoSEQ multiplex PCR. The profile shows roughly 52,000 clones, approximately 85% of them singletons. The sample comprised peripheral blood. These receptors were obtained from a human donor in a cohort sampled during active COVID-19. Both conserved end residues are part of each CDR3. The D gene is left open where the match is weak. Some rows mark clone size as missing; the rest say once, few, many or name a class of expanded clone.

size	D	V	J	DNA	CDR3
-	TRBD1	TRBV5-1	TRBJ2-1	TGCGCCAGCAGCTTCCTCGGACAGGGGGCTAATGAGCAGTTCTTC	CASSFLGQGANEQFF
-	-	TRBV9	TRBJ2-1	TGTGCCAGCAGCGTATTGTCAACACCAGGCAATGAGCAGTTCTTC	CASSVLSTPGNEQFF
once	TRBD1	TRBV7-8	TRBJ2-3	TGTGCCAGCAGCCCGCGGACAGGGTACACAGATACGCAGTATTTT	CASSPRTGYTDTQYF
few	TRBD1	TRBV5-1	TRBJ1-1	TGCGCCAGCAGCTTCCAGGGGGCGGGAACTGAAGCTTTCTTT	CASSFQGAGTEAFF
-	TRBD1	TRBV5-6	TRBJ1-4	TGTGCCAGCAGCCCGACAGGGCTTAATGAAAAACTGTTTTTT	CASSPTGLNEKLFF
-	-	TRBV5-1	TRBJ2-7	TGCGCCAGCAGCTTGATGGGGGCAGGGGTGTCCTACGAGCAGTACTTC	CASSLMGAGVSYEQYF
-	TRBD1	TRBV6-5	TRBJ2-7	TGTGCCAGCATATGGGGACAGGGAGGTCACGAGCAGTACTTC	CASIWGQGGHEQYF
-	-	TRBV2	TRBJ1-1	TGTGCCAGCGCGGGGCACGGACTGAACACTGAAGCTTTCTTT	CASAGHGLNTEAFF
-	TRBD1	TRBV18	TRBJ2-5	TGTGCCAGCTCACCCCGGGACAGAGAGACCCAGTACTTC	CASSPRDRETQYF
few	-	TRBV14	TRBJ2-3	TGTGCCAGCAGCCAATTTCCGACAGGTCCAGATACGCAGTATTTT	CASSQFPTGPDTQYF
once	-	TRBV27	TRBJ2-3	TGTGCCAGCATTGACCGAGGGGGGGGAGATACGCAGTATTTT	CASIDRGGGDTQYF
few	-	TRBV2	TRBJ2-7	TGTGCCAGCAGTGAGAGGCCGATCAACTCCTACGAGCAGTACTTC	CASSERPINSYEQYF
-	TRBD2	TRBV7-9	TRBJ2-3	TGTGCCAGCAGCCTACCTTTGGGACTAGCGTCCTTGGATACGCAGTATTTT	CASSLPLGLASLDTQYF
-	TRBD1	TRBV28	TRBJ1-4	TGTGCCAGCAGCCGAATACAGGGGGACTATGAAAAACTGTTTTTT	CASSRIQGDYEKLFF
-	-	TRBV27	TRBJ1-5	TGTGCCAGCAGTCTGGGGGGTTATAGCAATCAGCCCCAGCATTTT	CASSLGGYSNQPQHF
-	TRBD1	TRBV9	TRBJ1-6	TGTGCCAGCAGCCCCCAAACCGGACAGGGAAGTAGTTCACCCCTCCACTTT	CASSPQTGQGSSSPLHF
-	-	TRBV7-9	TRBJ1-2	TGTGCCAGCAGCATCAGGCCAAGGGGTACAGGTGCCTATGGCTACACCTTC	CASSIRPRGTGAYGYTF
-	-	TRBV19	TRBJ1-1	TGTGCCAGTAGTATAAATACAGGGTACCAAGCTTTCTTT	CASSINTGYQAFF
-	-	TRBV4-2	TRBJ1-5	TGTGCCAGCAGCCAAGACTACTCTGGAGCTCAGCCCCAGCATTTT	CASSQDYSGAQPQHF
-	-	TRBV18	TRBJ2-5	TGTGCCAGCTCACCCCCGGGAACTCAAGAGACCCAGTACTTC	CASSPPGTQETQYF
few	-	TRBV9	TRBJ1-5	TGTGCCAGCAGCCCAGGGCCATTTCCCAATCAGCCCCAGCATTTT	CASSPGPFPNQPQHF
once	-	TRBV6-2/TRBV6-3	TRBJ2-3	TGTGCCAGCAGTTACGGAACGGGAGCTAGCACAGATACGCAGTATTTT	CASSYGTGASTDTQYF
-	-	TRBV6-1	TRBJ2-5	TGTGCCAGCAGTGAAGCGCTTCCGGTCTCCCGCCCGTACTTC	CASSEALPVSRPYF
-	-	TRBV10-2	TRBJ1-5	TGCGCCAGCAGTGACACGGGAAAAAGCAATCAGCCCCAGCATTTT	CASSDTGKSNQPQHF
few	-	TRBV7-3	TRBJ2-2	TGTGCCAGCAGCCCGGGACATATGAACACCGGGGAGCTGTTTTTT	CASSPGHMNTGELFF
-	-	TRBV7-9	TRBJ2-5	TGTGCCAGCAGCTTGGCTCGGCCTAGCGCCCCAACGGAACAAGAGACCCAGTACTTC	CASSLARPSAPTEQETQYF
-	TRBD1	TRBV29-1	TRBJ2-2	TGCAGCGTCGACAGGACAGGCACCGGGGAGCTGTTTTTT	CSVDRTGTGELFF
few	TRBD1	TRBV3-1/TRBV3-2	TRBJ1-3	TGTGCCAGCAGCCAAGAGGTCGGTATTTCCGGGGACAGATCTGGAAACACCATATATTTT	CASSQEVGISGDRSGNTIYF
-	-	TRBV7-9	TRBJ1-1	TGTGCCAGCAGCTTCCCCTACAGCACGAACACTGAAGCTTTCTTT	CASSFPYSTNTEAFF
-	TRBD1	TRBV27	TRBJ2-7	TGTGCCAGCAGTCCGGACAGGGGTGAAGAGCAGTACTTC	CASSPDRGEEQYF
once	TRBD2	TRBV28	TRBJ2-1	TGTGCCAGCAGCTCCAGCGGGAGGAGGGAAGAGCAGTTCTTC	CASSSSGRREEQFF
-	-	TRBV5-1	TRBJ1-4	TGCGCCAGCAGCTTGGAACCGTACAGGGAGGAAAAACTGTTTTTT	CASSLEPYREEKLFF
few	-	TRBV28	TRBJ2-2	TGTGCCAGCAGATCGACCCGCGGGACCGGGGAGCTGTTTTTT	CASRSTRGTGELFF
once	TRBD1	TRBV7-3	TRBJ2-3	TGTGCCAGCAGCTTATTTCCGACAGGGGGCGGAACAGATACGCAGTATTTT	CASSLFPTGGGTDTQYF
-	TRBD1	TRBV7-8	TRBJ1-2	TGTGCCAGCAGCTTCCAGGGGGCGCACTATGGCTACACCTTC	CASSFQGAHYGYTF
few	TRBD1	TRBV19	TRBJ2-1	TGTGCCAGTAGTATGTCTGGGACAGGGGGCAATGAGCAGTTCTTC	CASSMSGTGGNEQFF
-	TRBD2	TRBV24-1	TRBJ2-2	TGTGCCACCAGTGTAGGGGGGACTAGCGGGAGTTCGGGGCCTGGGGAGCTGTTTTTT	CATSVGGTSGSSGPGELFF
-	-	TRBV7-9	TRBJ2-7	TGTGCCAGCAGCTTAGGGTTTGCACGCGCCTCATGGTACTTC	CASSLGFARASWYF
-	TRBD2	TRBV7-6	TRBJ2-7	TGTGCCAGCAGCTTACGGGGGGAGGGCCCGAACGAGCAGTACTTC	CASSLRGEGPNEQYF
-	-	TRBV6-6	TRBJ1-5	TGTGCCAGCAGTTACGGGCAACCTAGCAATCAGCCCCAGCATTTT	CASSYGQPSNQPQHF
-	TRBD2	TRBV10-3	TRBJ2-7	TGTGCCATCAGTGAGGGGCTAGCGGGAGGTTACTACGAGCAGTACTTC	CAISEGLAGGYYEQYF
-	TRBD1	TRBV11-3	TRBJ1-1	TGTGCCAGCAGCTTGGGCTGGACAGGTGAAGCTTTCTTT	CASSLGWTGEAFF
once	TRBD1	TRBV10-3	TRBJ2-1	TGTGCCATCGGTGGAGGGACAGGGTCGAATGAGCAGTTCTTC	CAIGGGTGSNEQFF
once	-	TRBV7-8	TRBJ1-6	TGTGCCAGCAGCATCGAAGGACAGAGCTATAATTCACCCCTCCACTTT	CASSIEGQSYNSPLHF
-	TRBD2	TRBV6-2/TRBV6-3	TRBJ2-7	TGTGCCAGCAGTTACTCCGGGACTAGCGCCTACGAGCAGTACTTC	CASSYSGTSAYEQYF